This TCR beta chain was profiled in a study of T cell responses to AZD1222 COVID-19 vaccine. About this clone: Antigen unknown.

Germline values: CDR1 MDHEN, CDR2 SYDVKM. J gave up 6 bases and V 3 bases, and 5 bases lay outside the gene matches. The CDR3 has 14 amino acids. The method was immunoSEQ multiplex PCR; TCRdb's version includes in-frame clones alone and lacks a portion of them. Found here are fewer than 150,000 clones, about 82% of them singletons; the top ten hold 17%. Notes on the study in general: Without day 14 samples, only post-peak T cell repertoires were studied. Epitopes outside B.1.351 and B.1.1.7 mutated regions reportedly drew nearly half of spike TCRs.

This clonotype was obtained from an adult who received the AZD1222 COVID-19 vaccine. Specimen: peripheral blood, collected 28 days after the second AZD1222 dose. V usage is TRBV28 and J usage is TRBJ1-5; 7 bases match TRBD1. The CDR3 DNA reads TGTGCCAGCAGTTTGCAGGGGGACGGTCAGCCCCAGCATTTT. As protein: CASSLQGDGQPQHF.